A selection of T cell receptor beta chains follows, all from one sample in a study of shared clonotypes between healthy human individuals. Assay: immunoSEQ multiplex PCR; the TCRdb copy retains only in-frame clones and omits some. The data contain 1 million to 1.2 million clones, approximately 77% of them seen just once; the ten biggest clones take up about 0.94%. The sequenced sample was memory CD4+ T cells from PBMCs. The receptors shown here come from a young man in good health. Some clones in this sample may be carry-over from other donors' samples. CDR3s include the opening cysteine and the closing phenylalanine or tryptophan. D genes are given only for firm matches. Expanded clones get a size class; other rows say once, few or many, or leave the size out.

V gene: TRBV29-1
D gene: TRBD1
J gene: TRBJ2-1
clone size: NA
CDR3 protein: CSVGMRGGVEQFF
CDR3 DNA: TGCAGCGTTGGCATGCGAGGGGGCGTTGAGCAGTTCTTC

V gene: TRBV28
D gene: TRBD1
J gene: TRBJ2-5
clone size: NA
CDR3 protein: CASSPLDRGEETQYF
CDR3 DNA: TGTGCCAGCAGTCCTCTCGACAGGGGAGAAGAGACCCAGTACTTC

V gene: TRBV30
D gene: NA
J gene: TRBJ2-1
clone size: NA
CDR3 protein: CAWTRGQLANGDEQFF
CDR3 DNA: TGTGCCTGGACCCGAGGCCAGCTGGCTAACGGCGATGAGCAGTTCTTC

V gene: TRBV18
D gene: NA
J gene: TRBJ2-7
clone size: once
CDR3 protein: CASSNAAGSHEQYF
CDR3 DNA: TGTGCCAGCTCCAACGCCGCGGGTTCCCACGAGCAGTACTTC

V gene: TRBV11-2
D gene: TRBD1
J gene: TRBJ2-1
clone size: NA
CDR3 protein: CASSARGRDEQFF
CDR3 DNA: TGTGCCAGCAGCGCCAGGGGGCGCGATGAGCAGTTCTTC

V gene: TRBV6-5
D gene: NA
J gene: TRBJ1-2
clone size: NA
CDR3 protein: CASGGPYYGYTF
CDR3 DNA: TGTGCCAGCGGGGGGCCCTACTATGGCTACACCTTC

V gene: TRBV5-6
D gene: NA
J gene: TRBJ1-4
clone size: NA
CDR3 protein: CASSFGLRNEKLFF
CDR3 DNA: TGTGCCAGCAGCTTTGGGCTAAGGAATGAAAAACTGTTTTTT

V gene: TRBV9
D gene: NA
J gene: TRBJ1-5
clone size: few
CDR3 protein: CASSVGGDSTPQHF
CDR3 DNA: TGTGCCAGCAGCGTAGGGGGGGACTCAACGCCCCAGCATTTT

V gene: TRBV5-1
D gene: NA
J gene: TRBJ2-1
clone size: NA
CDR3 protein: CASSLVAESSYNEQFF
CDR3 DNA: TGCGCCAGCAGCTTGGTGGCGGAAAGCTCCTACAATGAGCAGTTCTTC

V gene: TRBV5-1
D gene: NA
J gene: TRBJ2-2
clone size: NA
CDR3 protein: CASSFQRSNTGELFF
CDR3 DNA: TGCGCCAGCAGCTTTCAACGGAGCAACACCGGGGAGCTGTTTTTT

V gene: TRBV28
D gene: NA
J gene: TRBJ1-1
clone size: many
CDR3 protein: CASGPAGNTEAFF
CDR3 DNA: TGTGCCAGCGGACCTGCGGGGAACACTGAAGCTTTCTTT

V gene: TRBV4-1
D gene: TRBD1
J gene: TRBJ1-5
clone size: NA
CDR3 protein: CASSSDRVNQPQHF
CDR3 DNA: TGCGCCAGCAGCTCGGACAGGGTGAATCAGCCCCAGCATTTT

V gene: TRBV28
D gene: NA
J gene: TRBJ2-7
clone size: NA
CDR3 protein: CASSLRGPEQYF
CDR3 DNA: TGTGCCAGCAGTTTACGAGGGCCCGAGCAGTACTTC

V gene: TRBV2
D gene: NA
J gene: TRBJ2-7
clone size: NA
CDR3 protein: CASSAGRGFTTGSYEQYF
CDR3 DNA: TGTGCCAGCAGTGCCGGCAGGGGATTTACTACAGGCTCCTACGAGCAGTACTTC

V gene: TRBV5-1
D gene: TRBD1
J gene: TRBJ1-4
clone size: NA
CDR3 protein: CASSLNVAGGEKLFF
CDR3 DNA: TGCGCCAGCAGCTTGAATGTGGCAGGGGGAGAAAAACTGTTTTTT

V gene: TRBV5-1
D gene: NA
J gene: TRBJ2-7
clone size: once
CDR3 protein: CASSLAGVSSYEQYF
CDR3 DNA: TGCGCCAGCAGCTTGGCGGGGGTCAGCTCCTACGAGCAGTACTTC

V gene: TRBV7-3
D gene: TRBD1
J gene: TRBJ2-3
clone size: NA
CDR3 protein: CASSPGTGSLGYTQYF
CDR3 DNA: TGTGCCAGCAGCCCAGGGACAGGTAGTTTGGGATATACGCAGTATTTT

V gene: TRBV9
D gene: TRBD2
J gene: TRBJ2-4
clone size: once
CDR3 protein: CASSVASGGRGIQYF
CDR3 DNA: TGTGCCAGCAGCGTAGCGTCGGGAGGGCGGGGCATTCAGTACTTC

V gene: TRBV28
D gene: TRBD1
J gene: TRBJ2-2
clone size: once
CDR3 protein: CASSFPGQGRLGELFF
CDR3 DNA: TGTGCCAGCAGTTTCCCCGGACAGGGGCGGTTGGGGGAGCTGTTTTTT

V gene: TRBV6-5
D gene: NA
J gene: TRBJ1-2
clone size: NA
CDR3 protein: CASTAANYGYTF
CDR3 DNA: TGTGCCAGCACGGCAGCTAACTATGGCTACACCTTC

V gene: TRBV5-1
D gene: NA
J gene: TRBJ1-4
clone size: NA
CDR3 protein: CASSEAATGSIGKLFF
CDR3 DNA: TGCGCCAGCAGCGAGGCGGCCACAGGGAGTATCGGAAAACTGTTTTTT

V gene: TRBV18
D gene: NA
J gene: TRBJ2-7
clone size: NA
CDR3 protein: CASSVTGVSYEQYF
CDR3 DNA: TGTGCCAGCTCAGTGACGGGGGTTTCCTACGAGCAGTACTTC

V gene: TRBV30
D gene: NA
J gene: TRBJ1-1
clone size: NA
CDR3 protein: CAWSVKVGTEAFF
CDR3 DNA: TGTGCCTGGAGTGTGAAGGTGGGCACTGAAGCTTTCTTT

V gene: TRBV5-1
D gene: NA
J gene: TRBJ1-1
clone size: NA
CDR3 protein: CASSLAPGMNTEAFF
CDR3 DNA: TGCGCCAGCAGCTTGGCCCCGGGGATGAACACTGAAGCTTTCTTT

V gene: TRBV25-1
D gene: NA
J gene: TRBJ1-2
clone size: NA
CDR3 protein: CASSEVGGYGYTF
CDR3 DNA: TGTGCCAGCAGTGAGGTGGGCGGGTATGGCTACACCTTC

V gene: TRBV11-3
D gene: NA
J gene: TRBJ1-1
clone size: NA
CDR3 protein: CASSPGGGYSTEAFF
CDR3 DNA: TGTGCCAGCAGCCCAGGTGGGGGCTACAGCACTGAAGCTTTCTTT

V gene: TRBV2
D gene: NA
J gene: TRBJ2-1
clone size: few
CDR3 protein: CASSYQSSYNEQFF
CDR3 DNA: TGTGCCAGCAGTTACCAGAGCTCCTACAATGAGCAGTTCTTC

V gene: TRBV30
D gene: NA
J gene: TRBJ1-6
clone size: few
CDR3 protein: CARQTGYNSPLHF
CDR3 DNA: TGTGCCCGACAGACAGGATATAATTCACCCCTCCACTTT

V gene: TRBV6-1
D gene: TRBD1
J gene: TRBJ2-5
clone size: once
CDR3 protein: CASREGTGTETQYF
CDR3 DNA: TGTGCCAGCAGGGAGGGGACAGGGACAGAGACCCAGTACTTC